The subject of this entry is one T cell receptor beta chain. Its specificity is unknown. Clones were read by immunoSEQ multiplex PCR, and TCRdb kept only the in-frame ones, dropping some. This table holds roughly 2,300,000 clones, around 92% found once. The sample is drawn from a study of shared clonotypes between healthy human individuals. V shed 6 bases and J shed 8 bases, with 14 bases lying between them. In germline, CDR1 is MNHEY, CDR2 SVGAGI. The CDR3 contains 13 residues. General study results and limits: The rarefaction results pointed to incomplete sorted-subset sequencing despite large depth.

Sequencing was done on a sample of naive CD4+ T cells from PBMCs. The subset is: CD45RA+ positively selected. The TCR sequence derives from a man between 18 and 29 years old in good health. Some clones in this sample may be carry-over from other donors' samples. The V and J genes are TRBV6-5 and TRBJ2-1, with D hard to call. The CDR3 bases are TGTGCCAGCAGAGACTCTAGATCCCATGAGCAGTTCTTC. It codes for CASRDSRSHEQFF.